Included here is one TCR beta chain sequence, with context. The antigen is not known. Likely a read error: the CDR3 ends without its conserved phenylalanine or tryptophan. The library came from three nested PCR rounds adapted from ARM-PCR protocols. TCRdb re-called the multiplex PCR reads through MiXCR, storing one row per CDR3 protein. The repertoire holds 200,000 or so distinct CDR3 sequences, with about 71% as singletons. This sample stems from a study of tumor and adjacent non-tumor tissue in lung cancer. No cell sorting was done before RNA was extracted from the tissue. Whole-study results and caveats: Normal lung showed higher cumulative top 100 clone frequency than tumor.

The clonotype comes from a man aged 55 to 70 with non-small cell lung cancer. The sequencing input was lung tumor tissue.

CDR3 sequence reads: CASSFPGILNTEAFL. The CDR3 nucleotides are TGTGCCAGCAGTTTCCCAGGGATACTGAATACTGAAGCTTTCCTT. The chain has TRBV12-3 or TRBV12-4 and TRBJ1-1, with D possibly matching TRBD1 (5 bases). This CDR3 comprises 15 residues.